The rows below give T cell receptor beta chains drawn from one sample of a study of CD8+ T cells in alopecia areata. Here immunoSEQ multiplex PCR was the method, and the copy in TCRdb shows in-frame clones only, minus some. The sample holds more than 7,000 clones; less than 75% are singletons and the top ten take around 2.5%. Specimen: CD4+ Tregs sorted from blood. These receptors originate from a human donor with alopecia areata. The CDR3 runs from the conserved cysteine through the conserved F or W. A D gene is named only where the DNA matches it firmly. Size tells how often a clone was seen (once, few, many) or the class of an expanded clone, and some rows leave it out.

NA	TRBV7-2	TRBD1	TRBJ1-1	TGTGCCAGCAGCTTAAGGGACAGATTTGAAGCTTTCTTT	CASSLRDRFEAFF
NA	TRBV6-6	TRBD2	TRBJ2-7	TGTGCCAGCAGTTCGGCCGGGACTAGTTCTTACTTC	CASSSAGTSSYF
NA	TRBV23-1	NA	TRBJ1-2	TGCGCCAGCAGTCAATCGGTTTGCGGTCAGGACAATCCGGGCATCTATGGCTACACCTTC	CASSQSVCGQDNPGIYGYTF
NA	TRBV5-1	TRBD2	TRBJ2-1	TGCGCCAGCAGCTTATTCGGGGGGATCAATGAGCAGTTCTTC	CASSLFGGINEQFF
once	TRBV7-2	NA	TRBJ2-7	TGTGCCAGCAGCTCGCACCTAAGGACCTACGAGCAGTACTTC	CASSSHLRTYEQYF
NA	TRBV23-1	NA	TRBJ1-6	TGCGCCAGCACGCCGTCCGTCAGATGGCTACGAGGTTCACCCCTCCACTTT	CASTPSVRWLRGSPLHF
NA	TRBV11-2	NA	TRBJ2-1	TGTGCCAGCAGCTTGGCCGCAAATGAGCAGTTCTTC	CASSLAANEQFF
few	TRBV5-1	NA	TRBJ2-7	TGCGCCAGCAGTTCCCAGGGAAATGAGCAGTACTTC	CASSSQGNEQYF
NA	TRBV6-5	NA	TRBJ2-7	TGTGCCAGCAGTTACCTGTCCGGCTATAACTACGAGCAGTACTTC	CASSYLSGYNYEQYF
once	TRBV30	NA	TRBJ1-2	TGTGCCTGGAGACCCTCGGGATCCTATGGCTACACCTTC	CAWRPSGSYGYTF
once	TRBV2	TRBD1	TRBJ2-7	TGTGCCAGCAGGGCCGGGACAGGGCCCTACGAGCAGTACTTC	CASRAGTGPYEQYF
NA	TRBV5-1	NA	TRBJ2-3	TGCGCCAGCAGCTTGGGACGGGACGCCACAGATACGCAGTATTTT	CASSLGRDATDTQYF
few	TRBV7-2	TRBD1	TRBJ2-5	TGTGCCAGCAGAAGCCGGGACAGGAGTCAAGAGACCCAGTACTTC	CASRSRDRSQETQYF
NA	TRBV29-1	TRBD1	TRBJ1-2	TGCAGCGTTTTTGAGGGGGCGTCTATGAGCTATGGCTACACCTTC	CSVFEGASMSYGYTF
once	TRBV2	NA	TRBJ2-5	TGTGCCAGTGGGACCGCGGCAACCCAGTACTTC	CASGTAATQYF
once	TRBV28	TRBD2	TRBJ2-1	TGTGCCAGCAGGCCCGGGGGGGCAAGTCGGAATGAGCAGTTCTTC	CASRPGGASRNEQFF
NA	TRBV7-6	NA	TRBJ2-1	TGTGCCAGCAGCTTAGGTTCCGGGTCCTACAATGAGCAGTTCTTC	CASSLGSGSYNEQFF
NA	TRBV7-9	TRBD2	TRBJ2-7	TGTGCCAGCAGCTCGTTTAGCGGGTACACCACCTACGAGCAGTACTTC	CASSSFSGYTTYEQYF
NA	TRBV5-1	TRBD2	TRBJ2-1	TGCGCCAGCAGCTTGGGCGGGACTAGCCACAATGAGCAGTTCTTC	CASSLGGTSHNEQFF
NA	TRBV29-1	TRBD1	TRBJ2-7	TGCAGCGTTGAAGGGACAGGCGCCGAGCAGTACTTC	CSVEGTGAEQYF
few	TRBV7-7	TRBD1	TRBJ2-3	TGTGCTAGCAGCTACGGGGACAGATTCACAGATACGCAGTATTTT	CASSYGDRFTDTQYF
NA	TRBV7-2	NA	TRBJ2-5	TGTGCCAGCAGCTTGACCAGGGGCCTCTCAGAGACCCAGTACTTC	CASSLTRGLSETQYF
NA	TRBV5-1	NA	TRBJ1-1	TGCGCCAGCAGCTTGGCACCGGTCACTGAAGCTTTCTTT	CASSLAPVTEAFF
NA	TRBV4-3	NA	TRBJ2-3	TGCGCCAGCAGCCGCCGGATTGGGGAGCTGGAGTATTTT	CASSRRIGELEYF
NA	TRBV28	TRBD1	TRBJ2-7	TGTGCCAGCAGTTCTTGGGACAGGATCTCCTACGAGCAGTACTTC	CASSSWDRISYEQYF
few	TRBV30	NA	TRBJ2-5	TGTGCCTGGACTAGACAGGGAGGATTTGAGACCCAGTACTTC	CAWTRQGGFETQYF
NA	TRBV4-2	NA	TRBJ2-7	TGTGCCAGCAGCCAAGAGGCTATTCTCTACGAGCAGTACTTC	CASSQEAILYEQYF
NA	TRBV6-5	NA	TRBJ2-7	TGTGCCAGCAGTTACCTGGGGGCATCGCGCGAGCAGTACTTC	CASSYLGASREQYF
once	TRBV4-3	TRBD1	TRBJ1-6	TGCGCCAGCAGCCAAGAACAGGGGTATTCACCCCTCCACTTT	CASSQEQGYSPLHF
NA	TRBV27	TRBD1	TRBJ1-4	TGTGCCAGCAGACATGGACAGGGGGAGGACGGACGTTATAATGAAAAACTGTTTTTT	CASRHGQGEDGRYNEKLFF
NA	TRBV6-6	NA	TRBJ2-2	TGTGCCAGCACTCCTCTAGGGGCCGGGGAGCTGTTTTTT	CASTPLGAGELFF
NA	TRBV7-9	NA	TRBJ2-7	TGTGCCAGCAGCCCAGCTTACGGATTTACAGGGCTCTCCTACGAGCAGTACTTC	CASSPAYGFTGLSYEQYF
NA	TRBV29-1	NA	TRBJ2-7	TGCAGCGCTGCTTTAGGGGGATGGAACGAGCAGTACTTC	CSAALGGWNEQYF
NA	TRBV2	NA	TRBJ2-3	TGTGCCAGATTAAAAAGGGGTCTAGCAGATAGCACAGATACGCAGTATTTT	CARLKRGLADSTDTQYF
few	TRBV5-1	NA	TRBJ2-7	TGCGCCAGCAGCTTGGCCGATGGACCCCGGTACTTC	CASSLADGPRYF
large	TRBV7-2	NA	TRBJ2-3	TGTGCCAGCAGCTCGAGATTAGACATCACAGATACGCAGTATTTT	CASSSRLDITDTQYF
once	TRBV6-6	NA	TRBJ2-7	TGTGCCAGCAGTTACCGCTCCCCTGGCGAGCAGTACTTC	CASSYRSPGEQYF
NA	TRBV5-4	NA	TRBJ2-2	TGTGCCAGCAGCTTGGCCAAGGGGGCCGGGGAGCTGTTTTTT	CASSLAKGAGELFF
few	TRBV5-1	NA	TRBJ1-5	TGCGCCAGCAGCTTGGGACATAGCAATCAGCCCCAGCATTTT	CASSLGHSNQPQHF
NA	TRBV7-6	TRBD1	TRBJ2-7	TGTGCCAGCAGCTTTCGGGACAGGGGCTACGAGCAGTACTTC	CASSFRDRGYEQYF
NA	TRBV7-2	NA	TRBJ2-7	TGTGCCAGCAGCTTAGGTCTCTTTGAGGGCTACGAGCAGTACTTC	CASSLGLFEGYEQYF
NA	TRBV7-6	NA	TRBJ2-1	TGTGCCAGCAGCTTATTGAGGGGAAGAGGGTCCTACAATGAGCAGTTCTTC	CASSLLRGRGSYNEQFF
NA	TRBV10-3	NA	TRBJ2-7	TGTGCCATCAGTGCCCAGGGTTTGGACGAGCAGTACTTC	CAISAQGLDEQYF
NA	TRBV7-9	TRBD2	TRBJ2-1	TGTGCCAGCAGCCCGCAACTAGCGGGGGGGTACAATGAGCAGTTCTTC	CASSPQLAGGYNEQFF
NA	TRBV6-6	TRBD1	TRBJ1-1	TGTGCCAGCATGAACAGGGGTAGGAACACTGAAGCTTTCTTT	CASMNRGRNTEAFF
NA	TRBV9	TRBD1	TRBJ2-3	TGTGCCAGCAGCGCCTCGACAGGGACAGATACGCAGTATTTT	CASSASTGTDTQYF
NA	TRBV27	TRBD2	TRBJ2-7	TGTGCCAGCAGTTCAATTGGCGGGAGTATCTCCTACGAGCAGTACTTC	CASSSIGGSISYEQYF
NA	TRBV2	TRBD1	TRBJ2-5	TGTGCCAGCAGCTGGGACAGGGGGGAGACCCAGTACTTC	CASSWDRGETQYF
few	TRBV5-1	NA	TRBJ2-7	TGCGCCAGCAGCTTGCAAGTGGCCAACGAGCAGTACTTC	CASSLQVANEQYF
NA	TRBV11-2	TRBD2	TRBJ2-3	TGTGCCAGCAGCTCTCTAGCGGGCACAGATACGCAGTATTTT	CASSSLAGTDTQYF
once	TRBV19	NA	TRBJ1-6	TGTGCCAGTAGTCTGACAGGTCCTTATAATTCACCCCTCCACTTT	CASSLTGPYNSPLHF